This T cell receptor (beta chain) was captured by sequencing in a study of CD8 T cells in Susac syndrome. General study results and limits: The study conceded that relatively few individuals underwent its TCR sequencing and HLA analysis.

A word on this clonotype: Its antigen is unknown.

Trimming stripped 4 bases from V and 6 bases from J, with 15 bases between. Germline lookup yields CDR1 SNHLY and CDR2 FYNNEI. CDR3 size: 15 residues. After extraction with the RNeasy kit, roughly 0.5 to 1 ug of the RNA was reverse transcribed using random hexamers. Amplification of TCR beta CDR3 by immunoSEQ multiplex PCR spanned 54 Vbeta and 13 Jbeta. MiXCR was run by TCRdb on the immunoSEQ multiplex PCR reads, yielding one entry per CDR3 protein. The top ten clones hold about 0.09% of a sample with some 110,000 distinct CDR3 sequences, 85% to 95% of them seen once. TCR beta was sequenced from blood CD8+ and CD4+ T cells.

The rearrangement links TRBV2 to TRBJ2-2; D gene uncertain. The receptor's source is a human donor with multiple sclerosis. Material: CD4+ T cells from PBMCs. CDR3 region: CASSVYPQGPGELFF. The DNA for the CDR3 is TGTGCCAGCAGTGTGTACCCCCAAGGGCCCGGGGAGCTGTTTTTT.